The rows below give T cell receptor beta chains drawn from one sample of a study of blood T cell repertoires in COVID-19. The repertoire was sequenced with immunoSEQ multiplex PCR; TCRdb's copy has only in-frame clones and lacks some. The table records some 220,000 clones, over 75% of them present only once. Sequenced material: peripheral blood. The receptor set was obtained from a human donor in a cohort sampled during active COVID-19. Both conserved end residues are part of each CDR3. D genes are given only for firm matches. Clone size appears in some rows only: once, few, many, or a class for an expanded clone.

CDR3 DNA: TGTGCCAGCAGTCCCGTTGACAGGGCCTTGAGCGGGGCCAACGTCCTGACTTTC
CDR3 protein: CASSPVDRALSGANVLTF
D gene: TRBD1
clone size: -
V gene: TRBV28
J gene: TRBJ2-6

CDR3 DNA: TGTGCCAGCACCCCAACCCGAGGCGGAGAGACCCAGTACTTC
CDR3 protein: CASTPTRGGETQYF
D gene: -
clone size: -
V gene: TRBV2
J gene: TRBJ2-5

CDR3 DNA: TGTGCCAGCAGCTTAACGGGGAGACCCTCCTACGAGCAGTACTTC
CDR3 protein: CASSLTGRPSYEQYF
D gene: -
clone size: -
V gene: TRBV7-3
J gene: TRBJ2-7

CDR3 DNA: TGTGCCAGCAGCGCCGGACAGGGGCAAGCCAAAAACATTCAGTACTTC
CDR3 protein: CASSAGQGQAKNIQYF
D gene: TRBD1
clone size: -
V gene: TRBV11-2
J gene: TRBJ2-4

CDR3 DNA: TGTGCCAGCATCGGTAACTATGGCTACACCTTC
CDR3 protein: CASIGNYGYTF
D gene: -
clone size: -
V gene: TRBV6-5
J gene: TRBJ1-2

CDR3 DNA: TGTGCCAGCAGCTTAGGAAGGACAGAGGATGAGCAGTTCTTC
CDR3 protein: CASSLGRTEDEQFF
D gene: -
clone size: -
V gene: TRBV7-9
J gene: TRBJ2-1

CDR3 DNA: TGCGCCAGCAGCGGACAACTCAGTGGCCCTGAAGCTTTCTTT
CDR3 protein: CASSGQLSGPEAFF
D gene: -
clone size: -
V gene: TRBV5-1
J gene: TRBJ1-1

CDR3 DNA: TGTGCCAGCAGGTCTCGGCGGGGGACAGGGAATGAAAAACTGTTTTTT
CDR3 protein: CASRSRRGTGNEKLFF
D gene: TRBD1
clone size: -
V gene: TRBV7-2
J gene: TRBJ1-4

CDR3 DNA: TGCGCCAGCAGCTTCGGGACCTACAATGAGCAGTTCTTC
CDR3 protein: CASSFGTYNEQFF
D gene: -
clone size: -
V gene: TRBV5-1
J gene: TRBJ2-1

CDR3 DNA: TGCGCCAGCAGCTTCAGCGGCCCCGGGTACAATGAGCAGTTCTTC
CDR3 protein: CASSFSGPGYNEQFF
D gene: -
clone size: once
V gene: TRBV5-1
J gene: TRBJ2-1

CDR3 DNA: TGTGCCACCAGTGATGAGTTTGGAGGGAACACCGGGGAGCTGTTTTTT
CDR3 protein: CATSDEFGGNTGELFF
D gene: -
clone size: once
V gene: TRBV24-1
J gene: TRBJ2-2

CDR3 DNA: TGCGCCAGCCAACGGGGTTCATCACCCCTCCACTTT
CDR3 protein: CASQRGSSPLHF
D gene: -
clone size: many
V gene: TRBV5-1
J gene: TRBJ1-6

CDR3 DNA: TGCGCCAGCAGCCTGAGGCCTGACAGGCTTGGCGCTGAAGCTTTCTTT
CDR3 protein: CASSLRPDRLGAEAFF
D gene: -
clone size: -
V gene: TRBV5-1
J gene: TRBJ1-1

CDR3 DNA: TGTGCCACCCGGGACAGGGGAATGGAGACCCAGTACTTC
CDR3 protein: CATRDRGMETQYF
D gene: TRBD1
clone size: -
V gene: TRBV3-1/TRBV3-2
J gene: TRBJ2-5

CDR3 DNA: TGTGCCAGCAGGTTCAAAGACAGGGGGAACACTGAAGCTTTCTTT
CDR3 protein: CASRFKDRGNTEAFF
D gene: TRBD1
clone size: -
V gene: TRBV5-6
J gene: TRBJ1-1

CDR3 DNA: TGTGCCACCAGCAGGCTCGGGGGGGCCAACGTCCTGACTTTC
CDR3 protein: CATSRLGGANVLTF
D gene: -
clone size: -
V gene: TRBV15
J gene: TRBJ2-6

CDR3 DNA: TGTGCCAGTCCCCGGGGGGGGTTTGCTTCACCCCTCCACTTT
CDR3 protein: CASPRGGFASPLHF
D gene: -
clone size: few
V gene: TRBV19
J gene: TRBJ1-6

CDR3 DNA: TGTGCCAGCAACCGGGACAGGTCCTACGAGCAGTACTTC
CDR3 protein: CASNRDRSYEQYF
D gene: TRBD1
clone size: once
V gene: TRBV28
J gene: TRBJ2-7

CDR3 DNA: TGTGCCAGCTCCTGGCGAATGGGGGGGGCCATCTCGAATGAGCAGTTCTTC
CDR3 protein: CASSWRMGGAISNEQFF
D gene: -
clone size: -
V gene: TRBV18
J gene: TRBJ2-1

CDR3 DNA: TGTGCCAGCACAGGGGGTAGGGCTGGGGCCAACGTCCTGACTTTC
CDR3 protein: CASTGGRAGANVLTF
D gene: TRBD1
clone size: -
V gene: TRBV6-5
J gene: TRBJ2-6

CDR3 DNA: TGTGCCACCAGTTACAGTACTAACTATGGCTACACCTTC
CDR3 protein: CATSYSTNYGYTF
D gene: -
clone size: -
V gene: TRBV24-1
J gene: TRBJ1-2

CDR3 DNA: TGCGCCAGCAGCTATCAAGACAGAAAGGATGAGCAGTTCTTC
CDR3 protein: CASSYQDRKDEQFF
D gene: -
clone size: -
V gene: TRBV5-1
J gene: TRBJ2-1

CDR3 DNA: TGCGCCAGCAGGTACGGACAGGGTAGCTACGAGCAGTACTTC
CDR3 protein: CASRYGQGSYEQYF
D gene: TRBD1
clone size: -
V gene: TRBV5-1
J gene: TRBJ2-7

CDR3 DNA: TGTGCCAGCCGTGGGGAGACTGAAGCTTTCTTT
CDR3 protein: CASRGETEAFF
D gene: -
clone size: -
V gene: TRBV11-2
J gene: TRBJ1-1

CDR3 DNA: TGCGCCAGCAGCTGGAGCGGGGGGGCCGGGAATGAGCAGTTCTTC
CDR3 protein: CASSWSGGAGNEQFF
D gene: TRBD2
clone size: few
V gene: TRBV5-1
J gene: TRBJ2-1

CDR3 DNA: TGTGCCAGCAGTGAAACGGTGAGAGGATCGGCGGGAAGCACAGATACGCAGTATTTT
CDR3 protein: CASSETVRGSAGSTDTQYF
D gene: -
clone size: many
V gene: TRBV6-1
J gene: TRBJ2-3

CDR3 DNA: TGTGCCAGCAGCGTTCAGGGGGTAAATTCACCCCTCCACTTT
CDR3 protein: CASSVQGVNSPLHF
D gene: TRBD1
clone size: few
V gene: TRBV7-9
J gene: TRBJ1-6

CDR3 DNA: TGTGCCAGTAGTACCGCCCCCCGGGATTACGAGCAGTACTTC
CDR3 protein: CASSTAPRDYEQYF
D gene: -
clone size: -
V gene: TRBV19
J gene: TRBJ2-7

CDR3 DNA: TGTGCCAGCAGTCCCGGGGGAGAAGAGACCCAGTACTTC
CDR3 protein: CASSPGGEETQYF
D gene: -
clone size: -
V gene: TRBV12-3/TRBV12-4
J gene: TRBJ2-5

CDR3 DNA: TGTGCCAGCAGTTTACCGGGACAGGGGGCTTGGGAGCAGTACTTC
CDR3 protein: CASSLPGQGAWEQYF
D gene: TRBD1
clone size: -
V gene: TRBV6-5
J gene: TRBJ2-7

CDR3 DNA: TGTGCCAGCAGTGACGGGGAGACCCAGTACTTC
CDR3 protein: CASSDGETQYF
D gene: -
clone size: -
V gene: TRBV12-3/TRBV12-4
J gene: TRBJ2-5

CDR3 DNA: TGCGCCAGCAGACAGGGTTGGGGGGGTACTGAAGCTTTCTTT
CDR3 protein: CASRQGWGGTEAFF
D gene: -
clone size: -
V gene: TRBV4-3
J gene: TRBJ1-1

CDR3 DNA: TGTGCCAGTAGAACCCGGACAGTTCGGAATAATTCACCCCTCCACTTT
CDR3 protein: CASRTRTVRNNSPLHF
D gene: -
clone size: -
V gene: TRBV19
J gene: TRBJ1-6

CDR3 DNA: TGCGCCAGCAGCTTGTGGCAGGGGAATCAAGAGACCCAGTACTTC
CDR3 protein: CASSLWQGNQETQYF
D gene: -
clone size: -
V gene: TRBV5-1
J gene: TRBJ2-5

CDR3 DNA: TGTGCCAGCAGCCAAGTCGGACAGGGCGCAGATACGCAGTATTTT
CDR3 protein: CASSQVGQGADTQYF
D gene: TRBD1
clone size: -
V gene: TRBV4-2
J gene: TRBJ2-3

CDR3 DNA: TGTGCCAGCAGTGAAGTCGCCGGGGATACGCAGTATTTT
CDR3 protein: CASSEVAGDTQYF
D gene: -
clone size: -
V gene: TRBV6-1
J gene: TRBJ2-3

CDR3 DNA: TGTGCCAGCAGCCAAGGGGGCGCTAGCACAGATACGCAGTATTTT
CDR3 protein: CASSQGGASTDTQYF
D gene: -
clone size: -
V gene: TRBV3-1/TRBV3-2
J gene: TRBJ2-3

CDR3 DNA: TGTGCCAGCAGTTTATCAGCTGACAGCATGAACACTGAAGCTTTCTTT
CDR3 protein: CASSLSADSMNTEAFF
D gene: -
clone size: -
V gene: TRBV27
J gene: TRBJ1-1

CDR3 DNA: TGTGCCAGTAGTATATCTCCCCATGCGGATACGCAGTATTTT
CDR3 protein: CASSISPHADTQYF
D gene: -
clone size: -
V gene: TRBV19
J gene: TRBJ2-3

CDR3 DNA: TGTGCCAGCAGCTTACAGGGGGCCGACAATGAGCAGTTCTTC
CDR3 protein: CASSLQGADNEQFF
D gene: TRBD1
clone size: -
V gene: TRBV7-2
J gene: TRBJ2-1

CDR3 DNA: TGTGCCAGTAGTATAGATCGAAACAGGGTCGATCAGCCCCAGCATTTT
CDR3 protein: CASSIDRNRVDQPQHF
D gene: -
clone size: -
V gene: TRBV19
J gene: TRBJ1-5

CDR3 DNA: TGTGCCAGTTCTATCGGTCGGAATCAGCCCCAGCATTTT
CDR3 protein: CASSIGRNQPQHF
D gene: -
clone size: -
V gene: TRBV27
J gene: TRBJ1-5

CDR3 DNA: TGTGCCAGCAGTTCCCTGACAGGGGGCGGTCAGCCCCAGCATTTT
CDR3 protein: CASSSLTGGGQPQHF
D gene: TRBD1
clone size: -
V gene: TRBV6-5
J gene: TRBJ1-5

CDR3 DNA: TGTGCCAGTAGTATTCGGTTGAACACTGAAGCTTTCTTT
CDR3 protein: CASSIRLNTEAFF
D gene: -
clone size: -
V gene: TRBV19
J gene: TRBJ1-1

CDR3 DNA: TGTGCCAGCCGGGGAGGGTTGAGTACCGGGGAGCTGTTTTTT
CDR3 protein: CASRGGLSTGELFF
D gene: TRBD2
clone size: -
V gene: TRBV6-5
J gene: TRBJ2-2

CDR3 DNA: TGCGCCAGCAGCCAACCCCCCCAGGGGGAGCAGTACTTC
CDR3 protein: CASSQPPQGEQYF
D gene: -
clone size: -
V gene: TRBV4-1
J gene: TRBJ2-7

CDR3 DNA: TGTGCCAGCAGCCAAGATCAGAACATTCAGTACTTC
CDR3 protein: CASSQDQNIQYF
D gene: -
clone size: -
V gene: TRBV3-1/TRBV3-2
J gene: TRBJ2-4

CDR3 DNA: TGTGCCAGCACTATCTCTGGGGCCAACGTCCTGACTTTC
CDR3 protein: CASTISGANVLTF
D gene: -
clone size: -
V gene: TRBV7-9
J gene: TRBJ2-6

CDR3 DNA: TGTGCCAGCAGCGTAGTAGGCAGGGGGGATTACAATGAGCAGTTCTTC
CDR3 protein: CASSVVGRGDYNEQFF
D gene: -
clone size: -
V gene: TRBV9
J gene: TRBJ2-1

CDR3 DNA: TGTGCCACCAGTGACGACCGGGACACAACTAACTATGGCTACACCTTC
CDR3 protein: CATSDDRDTTNYGYTF
D gene: -
clone size: -
V gene: TRBV24-1
J gene: TRBJ1-2